One and the same sample provided the 17 T cell receptor beta chains below, sequenced in a study of T cells after yellow fever vaccination (dated by TCRdb to between 2018 and 2021). Library preparation employed 5' RACE. Reads for this sample came from an Illumina HiSeq 2500. The raw public reads went through TCRdb reprocessing: fastp at Q25, MiXCR clone calling, in-frame beta chains kept. Every CDR3 protein is listed once, alongside the most common genes and DNA of its rows. Across this sample there are more than 350,000 distinct CDR3 sequences, with more than 9% seen only once. The ten largest clones capture about 17% of the sample. The sample's treatment or condition label, in plain terms: live attenuated yellow fever vaccine strain. Sequencing was performed on PBMCs, taken on the day of the first yellow fever vaccination. The receptors derive from a man between 18 and 35 years old who received the YFV17D yellow fever vaccine.

The chain links TRBV20-1 to TRBJ2-1, with D possibly being TRBD1 (8 bases). The germline CDR1 and CDR2 sequences are DFQATT and SNEGSKA (reference sequence). The CDR3 is 16 amino acids. V was cut by 1 base and J by 8 bases, with 21 bases left in between. CDR3 DNA sequence: TGCAGTGCTAGAGCCCACATTTGGACAGGGAGGGATGAGCAGTTCTTC. As protein: CSARAHIWTGRDEQFF.

The chain links TRBV19 to TRBJ1-2, with D tentatively TRBD1 (5 bases). The germline CDR1 and CDR2 sequences are LNHDA and SQIVND (reference sequence). The CDR3 is 14 amino acids. The V end lost 1 base, the J end lost 4 bases, and 10 bases lay between the germline ends. The chain's CDR3 is CASSIARDGYGYTF. CDR3 nucleotides: TGTGCCAGTAGTATAGCTCGGGACGGCTATGGCTACACCTTC.

This clonotype was seen only a few times. The rearrangement links TRBV11-2 to TRBJ2-7, with D perhaps TRBD1 or TRBD2 (6 bases each). Trimming stripped 0 bases from V and 12 bases from J, with 9 bases between. The CDR3 covers 11 residues. CDR1 is SGHAT, CDR2 FQNNGV, per germline. CDR3 sequence reads: CASSLERGLYF. The DNA for the CDR3 is TGTGCCAGCAGCTTAGAACGGGGGCTGTACTTC.

The V gene is TRBV7-9, the J gene TRBJ2-3, with 9 bases matching TRBD2. J was trimmed by 9 bases and V by 7 bases; bases with no gene match: 8. CDR3 length: 13 residues. Per germline, CDR1 SEHNR and CDR2 FQNEAQ (reference sequence). Here the CDR3 reads CASNPAGGGTQYF. CDR3 nucleotides: TGTGCCAGCAACCCAGCGGGGGGTGGGACGCAGTATTTT.

This clonotype came up a few times. The chain has TRBV25-1 and TRBJ2-1, with D uncertain. The CDR3 extends over 13 amino acids. From germline, CDR1 is MGHDK and CDR2 SYGVNS. The germline V and J ends were trimmed by 2 bases and 5 bases, with 7 bases remaining between them. This chain's CDR3 is CASSEKGNNEQFF. CDR3 DNA: TGTGCCAGCAGTGAAAAGGGAAACAATGAGCAGTTCTTC.

The V gene is TRBV4-2, the J gene TRBJ2-2; TRBD2 matches 10 bases. The CDR3 runs to 18 residues. V lost 4 bases and J lost 1; bases outside the gene matches: 9. Germline lookup yields CDR1 LGHNA and CDR2 YNFKEQ. CDR3 loop: CASSLPISSGGNTGELFF. CDR3 DNA: TGTGCCAGCAGCCTACCGATATCTAGCGGGGGGAACACCGGGGAGCTGTTTTTT.

This clonotype was observed a handful of times. The chain couples TRBV6-1 to TRBJ1-4, with D perhaps matching TRBD1 (5 bases). Trimming stripped 5 bases from V and 5 bases from J, with 12 bases between. The CDR3 totals 14 residues. CDR1 and CDR2 (germline): MNHNS, SASEGT. DNA for the CDR3: TGTGCCAGCAGTCCAGGGCGTTCCAATGAAAAACTGTTTTTT. Translating gives CASSPGRSNEKLFF.

The genes are TRBV29-1 and TRBJ2-3; TRBD1 is a possible D gene (6 bases). Germline V lookup: CDR1 SQVTM, CDR2 ANQGSEA. This CDR3 comprises 15 residues. The V end lost 4 bases, the J end lost 5 bases, and 19 bases lay between the germline ends. Written as DNA, the CDR3 is TGCAGCGTTGCATTTACAGGGAATGTTAAAGATACGCAGTATTTT. Protein sequence: CSVAFTGNVKDTQYF.

This clonotype was recorded at least ten times. The V and J genes are TRBV5-1 and TRBJ2-6; either TRBD1 or TRBD2 may supply D (5 bases each). CDR1 is SGHRS, CDR2 YFSETQ, per germline. The CDR3 runs 13 residues. V was clipped by 2 bases and J by 8 bases, with 8 bases between them. Here the CDR3 reads CASSLEGPNVLTF. DNA of the CDR3: TGCGCCAGCAGCTTAGAGGGGCCCAACGTCCTGACTTTC.

The chain joins TRBV9 to TRBJ1-5; TRBD1 is a possible D gene (5 bases). The germline CDR1 and CDR2 sequences are SGDLS and YYNGEE. The germline V and J ends were trimmed by 0 bases and 7 bases, with 14 bases remaining between them. This CDR3 is built from 15 residues. CDR3 loop: CASSVAAGRGQPQHF. CDR3 sequence (DNA): TGTGCCAGCAGCGTAGCGGCGGGACGGGGACAGCCCCAGCATTTT.

With regard to this clonotype: No conserved phenylalanine or tryptophan ends this CDR3, so it is likely a read error. The CDR3 DNA reads TGTGCCAGCACCCCCCGCGGGGGTAACACAGATACGCAGTATTCT. Translated, it gives CASTPRGGNTDTQYS. This sequence joins TRBV7-9 and TRBJ2-3, with 7 bases identical to TRBD2. The germline V gene has CDR1 SEHNR and CDR2 FQNEAQ (reference sequence). The junction had 9 bases not matched to a gene; V was cut back by 7 bases and J by 2 bases. The CDR3 runs to 15 residues.

V is TRBV6-2 or TRBV6-3 and J is TRBJ2-3; 7 bases map to TRBD2. This CDR3 has 15 amino acids. Germline lookup yields CDR1 MNHEY and CDR2 SVGEGT. The trim removed 1 base at V and 0 bases at J, leaving 1 base unmatched. This CDR3 is CASSYWEGSTDTQYF. Written as DNA, the CDR3 is TGTGCCAGCAGTTACTGGGAGGGTAGCACAGATACGCAGTATTTT.

V and J are TRBV20-1 and TRBJ2-2; no clear D. Between the trimmed V and J ends, which lost 1 base and 0 bases, there was a span of 6 bases. The germline CDR1 and CDR2 sequences are DFQATT and SNEGSKA (reference sequence). CDR3 length: 14 amino acids. In DNA, the CDR3 is TGCAGTGCTAGAGTCGGATCGAACACCGGGGAGCTGTTTTTT. Its protein is CSARVGSNTGELFF.

The chain employs TRBV5-5 and TRBJ1-4; D remains unclear. V was clipped by 0 bases and J by 7 bases, with 13 bases between them. The germline V gene has CDR1 SGHKS and CDR2 YYEKEE (reference sequence). The CDR3 length is 15 residues. The CDR3 reads CASSLVWHTGEKLFF. The DNA for the CDR3 is TGTGCCAGCAGCTTGGTATGGCACACCGGTGAAAAACTGTTTTTT.

The CDR3 sequence: CASSSAGGLRQYF. The CDR3 bases are TGTGCCAGCAGCTCGGCCGGGGGGCTTAGGCAGTACTTC. The chain has TRBV9 and TRBJ2-7; possibly TRBD2 for D (7 bases). Germline loops: CDR1 SGDLS, CDR2 YYNGEE. The CDR3 is made up of 13 amino acids. Deletions cut 4 bases from V and 9 bases from J, with 17 bases between.

This rearrangement joins TRBV5-1 to TRBJ1-2; the D is unclear. The CDR3 totals 16 residues. Germline lookup yields CDR1 SGHRS and CDR2 YFSETQ. Trimming cost V 0 bases and J 5 bases, with 17 bases left between them. CDR3 protein: CASSLDMGLNLYGYTF. Written as DNA, the CDR3 is TGCGCCAGCAGCTTGGATATGGGTTTGAATCTGTATGGCTACACCTTC.

This clonotype was counted a few times. The chain recombines TRBV6-2 or TRBV6-3 with TRBJ1-6; 8 nucleotides align to TRBD1. The length of the CDR3 is 16 residues. V gave up 5 bases and J gave up 4 bases; unmatched junction bases: 7. Per germline, CDR1 MNHEY and CDR2 SVGEGT. CDR3 bases: TGTGCCAGCAGTCGGGACAGGCGGATTTATAATTCACCCCTCCACTTT. Its protein is CASSRDRRIYNSPLHF.